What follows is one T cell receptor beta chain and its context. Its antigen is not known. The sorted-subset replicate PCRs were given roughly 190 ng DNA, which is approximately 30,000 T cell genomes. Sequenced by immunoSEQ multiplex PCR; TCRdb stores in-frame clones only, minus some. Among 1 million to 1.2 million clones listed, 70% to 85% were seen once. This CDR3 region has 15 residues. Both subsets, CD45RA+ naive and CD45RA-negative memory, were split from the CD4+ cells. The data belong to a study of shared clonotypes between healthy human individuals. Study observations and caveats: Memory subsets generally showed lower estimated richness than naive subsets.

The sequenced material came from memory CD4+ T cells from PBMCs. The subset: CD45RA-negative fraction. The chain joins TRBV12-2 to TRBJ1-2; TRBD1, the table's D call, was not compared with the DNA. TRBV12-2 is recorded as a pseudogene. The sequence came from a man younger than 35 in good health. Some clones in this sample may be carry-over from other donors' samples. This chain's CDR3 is CASRPQTGVWYGYTF. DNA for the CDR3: TGTGCAAGTCGCCCCCAGACAGGGGTATGGTATGGCTACACCTTC.